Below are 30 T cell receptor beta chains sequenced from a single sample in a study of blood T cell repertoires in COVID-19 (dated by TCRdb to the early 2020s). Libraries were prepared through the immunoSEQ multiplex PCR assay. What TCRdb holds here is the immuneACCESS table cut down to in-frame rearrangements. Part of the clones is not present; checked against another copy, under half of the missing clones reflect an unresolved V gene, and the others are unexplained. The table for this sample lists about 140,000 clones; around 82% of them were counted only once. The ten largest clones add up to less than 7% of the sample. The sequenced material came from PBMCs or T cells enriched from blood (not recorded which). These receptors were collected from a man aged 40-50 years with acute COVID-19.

The CDR3 DNA reads TGTGCCAGCAGCCAACGTACAGGGTTCAATCAAGTTAATGAAAAACTGTTTTTT. Translating it yields CASSQRTGFNQVNEKLFF. The genes are TRBV11-2 and TRBJ1-4; the D gene is possibly TRBD1 (6 bases). Trimming left V 5 bases short and J 4 bases short, with 23 bases between. The germline CDR1 and CDR2 sequences are SGHAT and FQNNGV. The CDR3 extends over 18 amino acids.

The CDR3 DNA reads as TGTGCCAGCAGTCCACAGGGGTTCGATCAGCCCCAGCATTTT. Its translation: CASSPQGFDQPQHF. J is TRBJ1-5 and V is TRBV6-5; 7 bases map to TRBD1. The germline CDR1 and CDR2 sequences are MNHEY and SVGAGI. With 5 bases clipped from V and 5 bases from J, the junction kept 6 bases outside the gene matches. This CDR3 comprises 14 residues.

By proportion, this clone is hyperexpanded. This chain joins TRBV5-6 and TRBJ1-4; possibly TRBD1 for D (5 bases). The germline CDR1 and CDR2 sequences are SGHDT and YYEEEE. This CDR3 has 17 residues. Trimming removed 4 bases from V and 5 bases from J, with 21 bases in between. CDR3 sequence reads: CASSESFAGRRNEKLFF. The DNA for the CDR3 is TGTGCCAGCAGCGAATCGTTTGCGGGGCGGAGAAATGAAAAACTGTTTTTT.

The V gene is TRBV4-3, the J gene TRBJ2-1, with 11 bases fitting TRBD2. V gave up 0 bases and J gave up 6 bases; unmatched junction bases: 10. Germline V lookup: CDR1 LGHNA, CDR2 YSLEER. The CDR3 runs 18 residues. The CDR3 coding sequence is TGCGCCAGCAGCCAAGACGGCCCCCTAGCGGGGGGACGCAATGAGCAGTTCTTC. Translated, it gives CASSQDGPLAGGRNEQFF.

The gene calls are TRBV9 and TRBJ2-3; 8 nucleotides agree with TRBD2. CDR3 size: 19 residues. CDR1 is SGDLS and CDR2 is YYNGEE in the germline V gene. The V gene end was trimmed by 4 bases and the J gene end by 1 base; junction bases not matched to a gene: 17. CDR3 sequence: CASSPEVLREGSGTDTQYF. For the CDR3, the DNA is TGTGCCAGCAGCCCAGAGGTCCTACGGGAGGGGTCGGGCACAGATACGCAGTATTTT.

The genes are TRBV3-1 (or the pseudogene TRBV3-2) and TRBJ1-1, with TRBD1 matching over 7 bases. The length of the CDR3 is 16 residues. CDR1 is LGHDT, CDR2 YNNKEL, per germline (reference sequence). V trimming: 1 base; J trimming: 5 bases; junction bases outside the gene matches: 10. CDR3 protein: CASSQGTRGLGTEAFF. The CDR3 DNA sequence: TGTGCCAGCAGCCAAGGAACGAGGGGGCTTGGTACTGAAGCTTTCTTT.

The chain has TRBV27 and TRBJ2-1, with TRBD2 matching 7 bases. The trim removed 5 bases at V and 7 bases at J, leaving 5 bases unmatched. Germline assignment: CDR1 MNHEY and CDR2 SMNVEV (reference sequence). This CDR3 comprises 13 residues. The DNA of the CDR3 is TGTGCCAGCAGTCCTTATAGCGGGAATGAGCAGTTCTTC. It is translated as CASSPYSGNEQFF.

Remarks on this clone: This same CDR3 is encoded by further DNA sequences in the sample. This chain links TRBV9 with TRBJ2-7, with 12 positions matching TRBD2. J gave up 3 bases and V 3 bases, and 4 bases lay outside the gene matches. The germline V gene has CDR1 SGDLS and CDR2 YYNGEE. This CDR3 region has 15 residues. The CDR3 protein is CASSASSGRGYEQYF. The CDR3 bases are TGTGCCAGCAGCGCCTCTAGCGGGAGGGGCTACGAGCAGTACTTC.

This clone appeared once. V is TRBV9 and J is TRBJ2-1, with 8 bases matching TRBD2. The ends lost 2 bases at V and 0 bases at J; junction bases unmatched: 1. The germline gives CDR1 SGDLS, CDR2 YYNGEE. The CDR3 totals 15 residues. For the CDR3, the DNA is TGTGCCAGCAGCGTGGGGACTAGCTCCTACAATGAGCAGTTCTTC. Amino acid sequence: CASSVGTSSYNEQFF.

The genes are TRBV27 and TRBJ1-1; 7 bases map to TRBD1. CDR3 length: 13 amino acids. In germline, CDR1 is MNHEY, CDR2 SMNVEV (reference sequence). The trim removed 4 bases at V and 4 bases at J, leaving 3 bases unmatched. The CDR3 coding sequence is TGTGCCAGCAGTTCCCACAGGGGCACTGAAGCTTTCTTT. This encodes CASSSHRGTEAFF.

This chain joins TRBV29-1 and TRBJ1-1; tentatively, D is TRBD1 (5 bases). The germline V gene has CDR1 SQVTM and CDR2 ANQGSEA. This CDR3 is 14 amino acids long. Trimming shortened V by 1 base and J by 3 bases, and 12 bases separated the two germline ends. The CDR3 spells CSVEATGKDTEAFF. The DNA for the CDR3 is TGCAGCGTTGAAGCTACAGGAAAAGACACTGAAGCTTTCTTT.

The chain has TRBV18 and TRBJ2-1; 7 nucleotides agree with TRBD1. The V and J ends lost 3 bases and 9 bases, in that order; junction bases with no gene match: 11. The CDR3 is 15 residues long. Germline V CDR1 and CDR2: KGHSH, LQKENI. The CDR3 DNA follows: TGTGCCAGCTCACCCGATGAACGATACAGGGGTGAGCAGTTCTTC. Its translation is CASSPDERYRGEQFF. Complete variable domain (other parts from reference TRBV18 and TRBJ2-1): NAGVMQNPRHLVRRRGQEARLRCSPMKGHSHVYWYRQLPEEGLKFMVYLQKENIIDESGMPKERFSAEFPKEGPSILRIQQVVRGDSAAYFCASSPDERYRGEQFFGPGTRLTVL.

The CDR3 spells CASSRTGGQGYWSAEAFF. DNA for the CDR3: TGCGCCAGCAGCCGAACAGGAGGACAGGGCTATTGGAGCGCTGAAGCTTTCTTT. V gene TRBV4-3 combines with J gene TRBJ1-1; 8 positions agree with TRBD1. V shed 4 bases and J 6 bases; nucleotides not matched to a gene: 19. The length of the CDR3 is 18 residues. Germline V gene data show CDR1 as LGHNA and CDR2 as YSLEER.

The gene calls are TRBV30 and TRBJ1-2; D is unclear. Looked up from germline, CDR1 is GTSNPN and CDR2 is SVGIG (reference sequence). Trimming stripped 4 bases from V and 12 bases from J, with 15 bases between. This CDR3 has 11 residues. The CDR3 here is CAWKFGLEDTF. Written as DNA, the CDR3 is TGTGCCTGGAAATTCGGACTGGAGGACACCTTC.

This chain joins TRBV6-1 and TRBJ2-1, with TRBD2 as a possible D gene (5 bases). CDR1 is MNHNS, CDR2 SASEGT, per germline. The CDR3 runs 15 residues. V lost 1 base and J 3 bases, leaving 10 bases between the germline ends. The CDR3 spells CASSEGGGDYNEQFF. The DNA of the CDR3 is TGTGCCAGCAGTGAAGGTGGAGGAGACTACAATGAGCAGTTCTTC.

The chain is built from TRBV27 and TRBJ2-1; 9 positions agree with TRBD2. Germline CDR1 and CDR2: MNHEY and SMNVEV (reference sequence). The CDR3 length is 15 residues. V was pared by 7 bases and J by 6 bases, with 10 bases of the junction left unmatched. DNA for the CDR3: TGTGCCAGCACCCCCGGACTAGCGAGATCCAATGAGCAGTTCTTC. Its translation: CASTPGLARSNEQFF.

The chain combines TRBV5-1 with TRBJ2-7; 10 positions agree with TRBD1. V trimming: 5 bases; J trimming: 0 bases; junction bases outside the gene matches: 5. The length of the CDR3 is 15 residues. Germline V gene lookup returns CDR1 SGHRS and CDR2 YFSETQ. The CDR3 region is CASRRQGASSYEQYF. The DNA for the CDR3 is TGCGCCAGCAGGCGACAGGGGGCAAGCTCCTACGAGCAGTACTTC.

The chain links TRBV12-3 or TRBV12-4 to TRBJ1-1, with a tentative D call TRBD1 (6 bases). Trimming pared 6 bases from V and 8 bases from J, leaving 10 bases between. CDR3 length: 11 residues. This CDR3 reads CASRTGLEAFF. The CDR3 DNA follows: TGTGCCAGCAGAACAGGGCTAGAAGCTTTCTTT.

As DNA, the CDR3 is TGTGCCTGGAGCCAGGGTTTCGAGAACTATGGCTACACCTTC. Encoded protein: CAWSQGFENYGYTF. V usage is TRBV30 and J usage is TRBJ1-2, with D perhaps TRBD1 (5 bases). The CDR3 totals 14 residues. Trimming left V 3 bases short and J 2 bases short, with 13 bases between. CDR1 and CDR2 (germline): GTSNPN, SVGIG (reference sequence).

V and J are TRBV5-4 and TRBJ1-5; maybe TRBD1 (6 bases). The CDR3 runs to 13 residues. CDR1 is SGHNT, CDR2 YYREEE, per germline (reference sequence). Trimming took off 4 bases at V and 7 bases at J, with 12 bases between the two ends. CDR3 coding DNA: TGTGCCAGCAGCGCAAACAGGGCCCAGCCCCAGCATTTT. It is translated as CASSANRAQPQHF.

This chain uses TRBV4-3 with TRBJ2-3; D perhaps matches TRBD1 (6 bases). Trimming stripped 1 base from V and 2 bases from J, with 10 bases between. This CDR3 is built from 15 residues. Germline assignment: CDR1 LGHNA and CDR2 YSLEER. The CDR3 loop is CASSQGGDTTDTQYF. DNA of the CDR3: TGCGCCAGCAGCCAAGGAGGGGACACCACAGATACGCAGTATTTT.

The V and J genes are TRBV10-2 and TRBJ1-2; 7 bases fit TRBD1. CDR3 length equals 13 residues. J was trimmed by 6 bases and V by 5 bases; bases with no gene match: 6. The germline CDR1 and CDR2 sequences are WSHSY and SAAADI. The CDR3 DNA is TGCGCCAGCAGTTCGCAGGGGGTACATGGCTACACCTTC. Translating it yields CASSSQGVHGYTF.

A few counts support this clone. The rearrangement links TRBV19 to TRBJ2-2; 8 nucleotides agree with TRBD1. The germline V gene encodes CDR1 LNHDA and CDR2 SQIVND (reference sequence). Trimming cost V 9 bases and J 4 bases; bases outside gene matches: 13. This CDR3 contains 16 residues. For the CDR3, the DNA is TGTGCCAGCAAATCGACGGACAGGGCAGTCACCGGGGAGCTGTTTTTT. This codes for CASKSTDRAVTGELFF.

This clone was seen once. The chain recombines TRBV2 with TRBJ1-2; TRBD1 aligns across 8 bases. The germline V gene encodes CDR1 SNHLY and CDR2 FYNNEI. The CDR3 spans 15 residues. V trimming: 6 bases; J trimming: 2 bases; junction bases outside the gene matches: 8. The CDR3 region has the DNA TGTGCCAGCAGCCGTACAGGGGGGTCAAACTATGGCTACACCTTC. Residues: CASSRTGGSNYGYTF.

CDR3 loop: CAWSVDITDTQYF. The CDR3 nucleotides are TGTGCCTGGAGTGTGGACATCACAGATACGCAGTATTTT. V usage is TRBV30 and J usage is TRBJ2-3, with D tentatively TRBD1 (5 bases). Per germline, CDR1 GTSNPN and CDR2 SVGIG (reference sequence). V was cut by 0 bases and J by 2 bases, with 6 bases left in between. The CDR3 spans 13 residues. The full variable domain, rest sourced from reference TRBV30 and TRBJ2-3, is SQTIHQWPATLVQPVGSPLSLECTVEGTSNPNLYWYRQAAGRGLQLLFYSVGIGQISSEVPQNLSASRPQDRQFILSSKKLLLSDSGFYLCAWSVDITDTQYFGPGTRLTVL.

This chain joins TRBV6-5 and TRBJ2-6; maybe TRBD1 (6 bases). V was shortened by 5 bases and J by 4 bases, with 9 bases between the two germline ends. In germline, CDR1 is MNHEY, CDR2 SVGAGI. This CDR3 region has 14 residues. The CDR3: CASSRDIGANVLTF. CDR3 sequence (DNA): TGTGCCAGCAGTCGGGACATAGGGGCCAACGTCCTGACTTTC.

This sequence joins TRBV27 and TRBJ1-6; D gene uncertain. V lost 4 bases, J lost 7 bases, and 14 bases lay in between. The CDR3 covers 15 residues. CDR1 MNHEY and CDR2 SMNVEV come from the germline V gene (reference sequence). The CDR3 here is CASSSPAVRNSPLHF. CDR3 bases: TGTGCCAGCAGTTCGCCGGCGGTGAGGAATTCACCCCTCCACTTT.

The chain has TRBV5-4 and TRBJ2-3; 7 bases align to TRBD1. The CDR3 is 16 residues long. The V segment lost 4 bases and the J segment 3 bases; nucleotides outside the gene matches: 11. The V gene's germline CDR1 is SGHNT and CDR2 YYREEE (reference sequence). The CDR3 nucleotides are TGTGCCAGCAGCGGAGGACAGGTTCGCTCAACAGATACGCAGTATTTT. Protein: CASSGGQVRSTDTQYF.

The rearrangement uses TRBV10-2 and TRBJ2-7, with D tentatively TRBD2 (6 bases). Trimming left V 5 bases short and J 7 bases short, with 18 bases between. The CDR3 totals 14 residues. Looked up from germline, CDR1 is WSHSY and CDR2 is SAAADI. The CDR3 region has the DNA TGCGCCAGCAGTCCTTCCGGAGGGGAAAGGGAGCAGTACTTC. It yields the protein CASSPSGGEREQYF.

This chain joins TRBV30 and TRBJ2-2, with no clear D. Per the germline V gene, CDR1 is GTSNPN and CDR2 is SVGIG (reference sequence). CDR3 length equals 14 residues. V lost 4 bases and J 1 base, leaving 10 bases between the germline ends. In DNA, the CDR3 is TGTGCCTGGAATGGCGGAAGGAACACCGGGGAGCTGTTTTTT. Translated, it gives CAWNGGRNTGELFF.